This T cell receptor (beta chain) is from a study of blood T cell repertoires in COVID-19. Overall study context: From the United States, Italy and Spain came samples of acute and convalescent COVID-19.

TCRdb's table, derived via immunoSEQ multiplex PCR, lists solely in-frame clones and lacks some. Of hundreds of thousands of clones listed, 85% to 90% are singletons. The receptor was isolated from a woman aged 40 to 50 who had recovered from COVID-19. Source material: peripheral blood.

The CDR3 DNA follows: TGTGCCAGTGGTGGGGGGGGCCTTAACTATGGCTACACCTTC. This codes for CASGGGGLNYGYTF. J is TRBJ1-2 and V is TRBV30; the D gene is possibly TRBD1 (6 bases). CDR3 size: 14 residues. V was trimmed by 8 bases and J by 1 base, leaving 17 bases between them. Germline V CDR1 and CDR2: GTSNPN, SVGIG (reference sequence).